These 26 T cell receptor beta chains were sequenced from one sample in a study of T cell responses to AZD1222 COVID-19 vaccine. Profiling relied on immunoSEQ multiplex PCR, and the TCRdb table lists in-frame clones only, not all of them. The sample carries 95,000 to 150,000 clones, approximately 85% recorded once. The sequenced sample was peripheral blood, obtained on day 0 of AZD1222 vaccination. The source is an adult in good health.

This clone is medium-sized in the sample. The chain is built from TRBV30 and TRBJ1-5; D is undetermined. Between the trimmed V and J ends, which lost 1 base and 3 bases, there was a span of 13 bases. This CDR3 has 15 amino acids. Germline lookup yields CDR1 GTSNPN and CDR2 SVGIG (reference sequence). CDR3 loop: CAWSDNRSFNQPQHF. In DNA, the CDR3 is TGTGCCTGGAGTGATAACAGAAGCTTCAATCAGCCCCAGCATTTT.

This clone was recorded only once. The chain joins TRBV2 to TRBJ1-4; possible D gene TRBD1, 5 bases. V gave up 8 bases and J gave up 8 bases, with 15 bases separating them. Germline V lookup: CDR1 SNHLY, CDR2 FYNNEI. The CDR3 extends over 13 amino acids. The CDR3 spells CASAGGNGEKLFF. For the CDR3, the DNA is TGTGCCAGCGCGGGGGGGAACGGAGAAAAACTGTTTTTT.

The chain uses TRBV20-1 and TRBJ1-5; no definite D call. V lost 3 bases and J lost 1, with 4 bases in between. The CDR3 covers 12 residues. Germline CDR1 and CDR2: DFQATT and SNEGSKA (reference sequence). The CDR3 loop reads CSASVSNQPQHF. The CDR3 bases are TGCAGTGCTAGTGTGAGCAATCAGCCCCAGCATTTT.

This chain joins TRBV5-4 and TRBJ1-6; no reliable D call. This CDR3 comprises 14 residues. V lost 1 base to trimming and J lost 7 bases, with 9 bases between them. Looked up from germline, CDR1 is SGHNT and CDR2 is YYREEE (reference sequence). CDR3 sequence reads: CASSLTGINSPLHF. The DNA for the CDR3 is TGTGCCAGCAGCTTGACCGGGATCAATTCACCCCTCCACTTT.

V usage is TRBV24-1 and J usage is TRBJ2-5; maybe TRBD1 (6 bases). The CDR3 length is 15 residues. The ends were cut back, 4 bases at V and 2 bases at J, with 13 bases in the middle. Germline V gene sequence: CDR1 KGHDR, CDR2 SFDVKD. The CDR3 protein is CATSDHEGVQETQYF. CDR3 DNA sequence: TGTGCCACCAGTGACCACGAGGGGGTGCAAGAGACCCAGTACTTC.

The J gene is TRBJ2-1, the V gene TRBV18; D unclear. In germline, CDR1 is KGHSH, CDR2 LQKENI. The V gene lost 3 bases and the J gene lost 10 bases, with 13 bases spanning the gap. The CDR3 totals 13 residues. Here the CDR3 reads CASSPSTTQEQFF. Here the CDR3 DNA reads TGTGCCAGCTCACCCAGCACAACTCAGGAGCAGTTCTTC.

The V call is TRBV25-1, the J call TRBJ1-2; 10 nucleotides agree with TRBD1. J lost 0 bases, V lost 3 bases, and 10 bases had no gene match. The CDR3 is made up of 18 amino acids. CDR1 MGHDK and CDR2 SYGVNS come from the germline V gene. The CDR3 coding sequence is TGTGCCAGCAGTGAGTGGGAGGACAGGGGGGATTCTAACTATGGCTACACCTTC. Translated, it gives CASSEWEDRGDSNYGYTF.

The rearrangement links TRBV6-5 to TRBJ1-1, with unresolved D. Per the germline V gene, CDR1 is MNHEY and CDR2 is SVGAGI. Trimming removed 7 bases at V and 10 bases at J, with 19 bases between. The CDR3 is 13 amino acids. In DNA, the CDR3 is TGTGCCAGCACCTTCGATCGTAAGGGAAGAGCTTTCTTT. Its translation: CASTFDRKGRAFF.

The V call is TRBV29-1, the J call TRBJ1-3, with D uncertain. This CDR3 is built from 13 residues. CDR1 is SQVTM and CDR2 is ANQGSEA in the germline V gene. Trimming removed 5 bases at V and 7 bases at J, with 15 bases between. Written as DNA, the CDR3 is TGCAGCGTTTGGACGGCGACCGCCAACACCATATATTTT. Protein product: CSVWTATANTIYF. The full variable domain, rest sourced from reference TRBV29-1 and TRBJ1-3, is SAVISQKPSRDICQRGTSLTIQCQVDSQVTMMFWYRQQPGQSLTLIATANQGSEATYESGFVIDKFPISRPNLTFSTLTVSNMSPEDSSIYLCSVWTATANTIYFGEGSWLTVV.

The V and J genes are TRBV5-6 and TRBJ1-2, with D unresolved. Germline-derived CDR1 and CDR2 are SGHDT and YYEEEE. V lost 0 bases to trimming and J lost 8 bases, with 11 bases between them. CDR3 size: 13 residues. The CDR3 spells CASSLDMPDGYTF. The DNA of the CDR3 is TGTGCCAGCAGCTTGGATATGCCGGACGGCTACACCTTC.

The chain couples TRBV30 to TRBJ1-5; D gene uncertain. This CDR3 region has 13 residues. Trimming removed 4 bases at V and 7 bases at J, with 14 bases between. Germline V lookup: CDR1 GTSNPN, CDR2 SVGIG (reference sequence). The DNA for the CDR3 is TGTGCCTGGACGCCCGGAGAGTGGCAGCCCCAGCATTTT. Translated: CAWTPGEWQPQHF.

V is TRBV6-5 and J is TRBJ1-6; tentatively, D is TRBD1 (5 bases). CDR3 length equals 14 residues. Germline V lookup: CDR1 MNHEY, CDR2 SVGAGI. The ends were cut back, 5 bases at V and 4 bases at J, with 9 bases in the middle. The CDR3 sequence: CASSPGRYNSPLHF. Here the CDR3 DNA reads TGTGCCAGCAGTCCGGGACGTTATAATTCACCCCTCCACTTT.

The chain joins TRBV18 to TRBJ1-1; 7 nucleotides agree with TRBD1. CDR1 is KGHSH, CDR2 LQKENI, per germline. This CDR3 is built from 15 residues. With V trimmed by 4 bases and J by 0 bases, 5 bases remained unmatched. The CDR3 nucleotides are TGTGCCAGCTCACGAGTGGGACAGATGAACACTGAAGCTTTCTTT. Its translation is CASSRVGQMNTEAFF. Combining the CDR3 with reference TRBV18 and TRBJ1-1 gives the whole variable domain NAGVMQNPRHLVRRRGQEARLRCSPMKGHSHVYWYRQLPEEGLKFMVYLQKENIIDESGMPKERFSAEFPKEGPSILRIQQVVRGDSAAYFCASSRVGQMNTEAFFGQGTRLTVV.

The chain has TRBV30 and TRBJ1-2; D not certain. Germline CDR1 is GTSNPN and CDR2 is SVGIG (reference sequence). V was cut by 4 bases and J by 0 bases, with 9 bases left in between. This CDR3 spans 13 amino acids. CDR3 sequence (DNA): TGTGCCTGGAATTCTGGGACTAACTATGGCTACACCTTC. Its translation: CAWNSGTNYGYTF.

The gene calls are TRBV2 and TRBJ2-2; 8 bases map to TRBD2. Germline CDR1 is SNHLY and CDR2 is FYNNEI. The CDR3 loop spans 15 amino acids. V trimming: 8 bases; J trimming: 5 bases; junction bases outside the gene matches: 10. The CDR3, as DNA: TGTGCCAGCGGAGGGACCGGGAGGGCAACCGGGGAGCTGTTTTTT. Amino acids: CASGGTGRATGELFF.

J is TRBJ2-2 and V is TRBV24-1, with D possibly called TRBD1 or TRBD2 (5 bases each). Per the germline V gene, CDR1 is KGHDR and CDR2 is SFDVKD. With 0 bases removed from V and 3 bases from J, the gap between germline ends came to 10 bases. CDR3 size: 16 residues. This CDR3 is CATSDLRDGYTGELFF. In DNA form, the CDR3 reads TGTGCCACCAGTGATTTGCGGGACGGCTACACCGGGGAGCTGTTTTTT.

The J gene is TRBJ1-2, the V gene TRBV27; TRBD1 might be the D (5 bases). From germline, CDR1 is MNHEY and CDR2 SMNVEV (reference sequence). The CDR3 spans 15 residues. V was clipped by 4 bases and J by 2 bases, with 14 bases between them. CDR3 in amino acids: CASSSTLTVNYGYTF. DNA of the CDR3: TGTGCCAGCAGTTCTACATTGACAGTAAACTATGGCTACACCTTC.

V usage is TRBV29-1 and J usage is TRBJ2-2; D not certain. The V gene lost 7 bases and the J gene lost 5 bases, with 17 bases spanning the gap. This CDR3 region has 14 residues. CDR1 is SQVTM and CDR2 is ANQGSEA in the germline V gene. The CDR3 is CSALQILGTGELFF. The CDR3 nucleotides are TGCAGCGCCCTACAGATCTTAGGGACCGGGGAGCTGTTTTTT.

The CDR3 loop is CASSLEGPGNNSPLHF. CDR3 DNA: TGTGCCAGCAGCTTAGAAGGGCCAGGGAATAATTCACCCCTCCACTTT. The chain carries TRBV7-6 and TRBJ1-6, with D perhaps TRBD1 (5 bases). The germline V gene has CDR1 SGHVS and CDR2 FNYEAQ. This CDR3 spans 16 amino acids. The ends were cut back, 1 base at V and 5 bases at J, with 12 bases in the middle.

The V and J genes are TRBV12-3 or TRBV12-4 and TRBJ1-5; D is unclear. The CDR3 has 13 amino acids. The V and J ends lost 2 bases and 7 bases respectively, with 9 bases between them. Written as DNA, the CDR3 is TGTGCCAGCAGTTTAAGAGCGAGCCAGCCCCAGCATTTT. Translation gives CASSLRASQPQHF.

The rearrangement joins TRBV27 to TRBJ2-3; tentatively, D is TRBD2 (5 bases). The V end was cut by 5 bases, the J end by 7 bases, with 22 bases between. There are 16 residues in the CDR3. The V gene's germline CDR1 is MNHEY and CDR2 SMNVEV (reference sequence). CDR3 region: CASSPAHSTAGNTQYF. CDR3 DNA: TGTGCCAGCAGTCCCGCTCACTCAACGGCCGGGAATACGCAGTATTTT.

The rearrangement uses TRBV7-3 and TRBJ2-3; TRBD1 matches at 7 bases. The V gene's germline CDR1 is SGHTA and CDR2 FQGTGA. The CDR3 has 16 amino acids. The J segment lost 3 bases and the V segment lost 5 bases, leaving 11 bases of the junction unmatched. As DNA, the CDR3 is TGTGCCAGCAGCCTCCTACAGGGGATAGGGACAGATACGCAGTATTTT. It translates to CASSLLQGIGTDTQYF. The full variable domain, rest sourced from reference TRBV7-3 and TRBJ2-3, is GAGVSQTPSNKVTEKGKYVELRCDPISGHTALYWYRQSLGQGPEFLIYFQGTGAADDSGLPNDRFFAVRPEGSVSTLKIQRTERGDSAVYLCASSLLQGIGTDTQYFGPGTRLTVL.

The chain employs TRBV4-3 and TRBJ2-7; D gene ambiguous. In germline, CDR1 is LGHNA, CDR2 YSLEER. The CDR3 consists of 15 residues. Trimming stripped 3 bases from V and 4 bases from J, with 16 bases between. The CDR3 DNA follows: TGCGCCAGCAGCCAGGGTGGCAGCCCTCTTTACGAGCAGTACTTC. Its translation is CASSQGGSPLYEQYF.

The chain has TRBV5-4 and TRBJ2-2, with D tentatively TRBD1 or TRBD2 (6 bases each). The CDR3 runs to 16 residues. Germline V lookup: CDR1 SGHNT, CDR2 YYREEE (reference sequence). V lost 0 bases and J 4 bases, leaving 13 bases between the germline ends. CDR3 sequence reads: CASSLVPGASTGELFF. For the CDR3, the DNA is TGTGCCAGCAGCTTGGTACCGGGGGCGAGCACCGGGGAGCTGTTTTTT. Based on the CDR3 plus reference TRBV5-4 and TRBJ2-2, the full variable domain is ETGVTQSPTHLIKTRGQQVTLRCSSQSGHNTVSWYQQALGQGPQFIFQYYREEENGRGNFPPRFSGLQFPNYSSELNVNALELDDSALYLCASSLVPGASTGELFFGEGSRLTVL.

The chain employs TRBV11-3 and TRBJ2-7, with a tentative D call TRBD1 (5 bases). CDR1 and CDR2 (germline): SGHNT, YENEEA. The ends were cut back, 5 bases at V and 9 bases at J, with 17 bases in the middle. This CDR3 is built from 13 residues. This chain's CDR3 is CASSLKMETVQYF. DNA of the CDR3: TGTGCCAGCAGCCTCAAAATGGAGACAGTGCAGTACTTC.

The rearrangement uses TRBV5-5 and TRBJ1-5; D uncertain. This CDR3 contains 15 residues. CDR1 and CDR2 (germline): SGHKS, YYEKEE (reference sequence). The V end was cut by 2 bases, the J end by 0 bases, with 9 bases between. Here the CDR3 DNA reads TGTGCCAGCAGCTTACAGACGGCTAGCAATCAGCCCCAGCATTTT. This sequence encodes CASSLQTASNQPQHF.